These 10 T cell receptor beta chains were sequenced from one sample in a study of T cell responses to AZD1222 COVID-19 vaccine. Some clones are missing from TCRdb's copy, which holds only in-frame ones; the method was immunoSEQ multiplex PCR. The table has around 130,000 clones, 85% to 90% seen once. Sequenced material: peripheral blood, taken 28 days after the second AZD1222 dose. The receptors come from an adult who received the AZD1222 COVID-19 vaccine.

The rearrangement uses TRBV27 and TRBJ2-7; D is ambiguous. Germline loops: CDR1 MNHEY, CDR2 SMNVEV (reference sequence). There are 12 residues in the CDR3. Deletions cut 5 bases from V and 9 bases from J, with 14 bases between. This chain's CDR3 is CASSPQGPGQYF. Written as DNA, the CDR3 is TGTGCCAGCAGTCCCCAAGGCCCGGGGCAGTACTTC.

This clone has a single count. V usage is TRBV12-5 and J usage is TRBJ2-1; TRBD2 might be the D (5 bases). The CDR3 extends over 16 amino acids. Germline CDR1 LGHNT, CDR2 FRNRAP. V gave up 1 base and J gave up 3 bases, with 13 bases separating them. Here the CDR3 reads CASGLAEGGFYNEQFF. CDR3 sequence (DNA): TGTGCTAGTGGTTTGGCCGAAGGAGGTTTCTACAATGAGCAGTTCTTC.

This clone came up once. The rearrangement links TRBV3-1 (or the pseudogene TRBV3-2) to TRBJ1-6, with D unresolved. Trimming took 4 bases from V and 8 from J, leaving 9 bases between them. This CDR3 contains 13 residues. The germline V gene encodes CDR1 LGHDT and CDR2 YNNKEL (reference sequence). DNA for the CDR3: TGTGCCAGCAGCCCCATTAGGGATTCACCCCTCCACTTT. Protein product: CASSPIRDSPLHF.

The rearrangement links TRBV29-1 to TRBJ1-1; the D is unclear. V was shortened by 7 bases and J by 4 bases, with 16 bases between the two germline ends. The CDR3 covers 13 residues. Looked up from germline, CDR1 is SQVTM and CDR2 is ANQGSEA. The CDR3 reads CSALDGGSTEAFF. CDR3 in DNA: TGCAGCGCCTTGGACGGCGGGAGCACTGAAGCTTTCTTT.

V usage is TRBV6-5 and J usage is TRBJ1-2; D unresolved. This CDR3 contains 15 residues. The germline V and J ends were trimmed by 4 bases and 0 bases, with 12 bases remaining between them. The germline CDR1 and CDR2 sequences are MNHEY and SVGAGI. CDR3 amino acids: CASSSSGAANYGYTF. The CDR3 nucleotides are TGTGCCAGCAGTTCCTCAGGTGCAGCTAACTATGGCTACACCTTC.

The chain's CDR3 is CASSGTGGRTNEKLFF. The CDR3 nucleotides are TGTGCCAGCAGCGGGACAGGAGGGAGGACTAATGAAAAACTGTTTTTT. The chain joins TRBV7-9 to TRBJ1-4; 8 bases line up with TRBD1. The trim removed 5 bases at V and 2 bases at J, leaving 7 bases unmatched. The CDR3 loop spans 16 amino acids. Germline CDR1 is SEHNR and CDR2 is FQNEAQ (reference sequence).

The rearrangement uses TRBV18 and TRBJ2-5, with 7 bases fitting TRBD1. The germline V gene has CDR1 KGHSH and CDR2 LQKENI. Unmatched junction bases numbered 8, after V lost 3 bases and J lost 7 bases. The CDR3 extends over 14 amino acids. The CDR3: CASSPGQEYTTQYF. The CDR3 region has the DNA TGTGCCAGCTCACCTGGACAGGAGTACACGACCCAGTACTTC.

This chain links TRBV7-2 with TRBJ2-5; 15 bases line up with TRBD2. CDR3 length equals 19 residues. Germline-derived CDR1 and CDR2 are SGHTA and FQGNSA. Trimming at V came to 1 base and at J to 4 bases, leaving 10 bases not matched to a gene. CDR3 amino acids: CASSLGTSGGAIPLETQYF. The CDR3 DNA reads TGTGCCAGCAGCTTAGGGACTAGCGGGGGGGCAATACCTCTAGAGACCCAGTACTTC. The variable domain in full, with the rest retrieved from reference TRBV7-2 and TRBJ2-5, is GAGVSQSPSNKVTEKGKDVELRCDPISGHTALYWYRQSLGQGLEFLIYFQGNSAPDKSGLPSDRFSAERTGGSVSTLTIQRTQQEDSAVYLCASSLGTSGGAIPLETQYFGPGTRLLVL.

The V gene is TRBV24-1, the J gene TRBJ2-7; D is perhaps TRBD2 (5 bases). Trimming shortened V by 4 bases and J by 3 bases, and 21 bases separated the two germline ends. This CDR3 is 17 amino acids long. Germline V gene data show CDR1 as KGHDR and CDR2 as SFDVKD. The CDR3 DNA sequence: TGTGCCACCAGTGACTCCACTGTTGGTGGTCGGGACTACGAGCAGTACTTC. This translates into CATSDSTVGGRDYEQYF.

DNA of the CDR3: TGTGCCAGCAGAGGACAGACATACGAGCAGTACTTC. As protein: CASRGQTYEQYF. The chain carries TRBV28 and TRBJ2-7; D perhaps matches TRBD1 (6 bases). Germline values: CDR1 MDHEN, CDR2 SYDVKM. The CDR3 has 12 residues. Trimming cost V 6 bases and J 4 bases, with 10 bases left between them. The complete variable domain, with remaining parts taken from reference TRBV28 and TRBJ2-7, reads DVKVTQSSRYLVKRTGEKVFLECVQDMDHENMFWYRQDPGLGLRLIYFSYDVKMKEKGDIPEGYSVSREKKERFSLILESASTNQTSMYLCASRGQTYEQYFGPGTRLTVT.